This T cell receptor (beta chain) was documented in a study of T-cell memory formation after mild COVID-19. Study-wide background: In these data, TCR clusters were largely donor specific.

TCRalpha and TCRbeta libraries used 5'RACE with constant-segment primers and UMIs. TCRdb reprocessed the 5' RACE reads via MiXCR and lists one record per CDR3 protein. Seen here are 470,000 or so distinct CDR3 sequences, roughly 20% observed once, and the top ten hold over 9%. The study, taken as a whole, reports: A subset of responding clones appeared in pre-infection memory, suggesting cross-reactive memory joined.

Points on this clonotype: The target antigen is unknown.

Deletions cut 4 bases from V and 4 bases from J, with 12 bases between. Germline lookup yields CDR1 SGHRS and CDR2 YFSETQ. The CDR3 runs 14 residues. The source of this sequence is an adult woman who had mild COVID-19 (a few samples of this study predate the infection). Cell type and time point are not known. Sequencing was carried out using PBMCs or a T cell subset sorted from them (not recorded which). This chain connects TRBV5-1 to TRBJ1-3; D gene uncertain. CDR3 sequence: CASSEAGLGNTIYF. The CDR3 DNA follows: TGCGCCAGCAGCGAAGCGGGATTGGGAAACACCATATATTTT. Supplemented by reference TRBV5-1 and TRBJ1-3, the full variable domain reads KAGVTQTPRYLIKTRGQQVTLSCSPISGHRSVSWYQQTPGQGLQFLFEYFSETQRNKGNFPGRFSGRQFSNSRSEMNVSTLELGDSALYLCASSEAGLGNTIYFGEGSWLTVV.